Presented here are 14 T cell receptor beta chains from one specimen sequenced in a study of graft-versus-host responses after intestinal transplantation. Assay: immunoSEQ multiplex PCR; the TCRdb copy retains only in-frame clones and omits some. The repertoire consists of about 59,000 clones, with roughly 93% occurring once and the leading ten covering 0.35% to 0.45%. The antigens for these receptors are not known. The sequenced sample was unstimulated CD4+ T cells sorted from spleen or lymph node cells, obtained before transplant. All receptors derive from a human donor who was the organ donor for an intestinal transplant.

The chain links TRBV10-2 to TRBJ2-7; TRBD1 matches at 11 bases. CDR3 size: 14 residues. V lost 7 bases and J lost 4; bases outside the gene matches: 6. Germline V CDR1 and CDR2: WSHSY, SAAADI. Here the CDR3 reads CASMFGQGAYEQYF. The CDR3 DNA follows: TGCGCCAGCATGTTCGGACAGGGGGCGTACGAGCAGTACTTC.

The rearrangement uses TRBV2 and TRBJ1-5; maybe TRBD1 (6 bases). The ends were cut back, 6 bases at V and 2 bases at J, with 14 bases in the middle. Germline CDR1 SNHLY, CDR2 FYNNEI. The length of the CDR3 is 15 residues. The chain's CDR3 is CASRPQTGRNQPQHF. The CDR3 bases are TGTGCCAGCAGGCCTCAGACAGGCCGCAATCAGCCCCAGCATTTT.

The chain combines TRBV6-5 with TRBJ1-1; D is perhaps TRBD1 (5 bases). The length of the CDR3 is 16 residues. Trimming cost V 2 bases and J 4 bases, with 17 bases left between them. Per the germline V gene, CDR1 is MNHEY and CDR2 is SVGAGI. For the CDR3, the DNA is TGTGCCAGCAGTTACGAGGGACCACGTGGGAGCACTGAAGCTTTCTTT. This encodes CASSYEGPRGSTEAFF.

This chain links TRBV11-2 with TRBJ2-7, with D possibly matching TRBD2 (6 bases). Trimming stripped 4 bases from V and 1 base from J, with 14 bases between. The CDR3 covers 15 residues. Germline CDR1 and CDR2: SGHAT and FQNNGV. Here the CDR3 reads CASSWRGGISYEQYF. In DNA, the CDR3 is TGTGCCAGCAGCTGGAGGGGCGGAATTTCCTACGAGCAGTACTTC.

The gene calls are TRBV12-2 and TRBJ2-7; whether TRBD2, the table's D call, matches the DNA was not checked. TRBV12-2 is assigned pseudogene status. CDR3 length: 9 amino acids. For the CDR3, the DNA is TGTGCAAGTCGCTTAGTAACCGGGTTC. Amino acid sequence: CASRLVTGF.

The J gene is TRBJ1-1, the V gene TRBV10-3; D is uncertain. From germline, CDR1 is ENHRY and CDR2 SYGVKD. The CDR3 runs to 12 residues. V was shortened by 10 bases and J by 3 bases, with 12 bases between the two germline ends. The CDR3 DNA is TGTGCCACTAGGGATCCTCACACTGAAGCTTTCTTT. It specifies CATRDPHTEAFF.

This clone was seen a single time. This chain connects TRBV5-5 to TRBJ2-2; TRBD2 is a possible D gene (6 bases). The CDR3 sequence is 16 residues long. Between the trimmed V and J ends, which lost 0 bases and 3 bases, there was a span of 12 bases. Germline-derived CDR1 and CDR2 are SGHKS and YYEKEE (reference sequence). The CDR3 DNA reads TGTGCCAGCAGCTTGGCTGGGCTAGCGCACACCGGGGAGCTGTTTTTT. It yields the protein CASSLAGLAHTGELFF.

This chain's CDR3 is CASSLLQNTEAFF. The CDR3 DNA is TGTGCCAGCAGCTTACTACAGAACACTGAAGCTTTCTTT. J is TRBJ1-1 and V is TRBV7-6; D gene ambiguous. Germline CDR1 and CDR2: SGHVS and FNYEAQ. The CDR3 spans 13 residues. V was shortened by 2 bases and J by 1 base, with 5 bases between the two germline ends.

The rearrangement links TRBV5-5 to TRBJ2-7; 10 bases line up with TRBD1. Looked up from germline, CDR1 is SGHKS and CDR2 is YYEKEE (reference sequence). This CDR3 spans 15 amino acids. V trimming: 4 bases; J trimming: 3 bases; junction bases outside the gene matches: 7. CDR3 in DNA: TGTGCCAGCAGCGGAAGGACAGGGGGAATCTACGAGCAGTACTTC. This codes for CASSGRTGGIYEQYF.

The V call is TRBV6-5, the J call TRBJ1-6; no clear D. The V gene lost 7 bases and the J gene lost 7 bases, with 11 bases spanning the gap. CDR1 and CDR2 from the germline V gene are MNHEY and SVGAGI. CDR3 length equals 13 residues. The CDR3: CASTFSRNSPLHF. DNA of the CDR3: TGTGCCAGCACTTTTTCCAGGAATTCACCCCTCCACTTT.

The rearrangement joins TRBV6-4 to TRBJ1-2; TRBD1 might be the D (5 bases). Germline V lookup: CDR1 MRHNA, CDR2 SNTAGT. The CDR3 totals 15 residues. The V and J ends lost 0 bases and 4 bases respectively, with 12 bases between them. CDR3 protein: CASSDSEQATYGYTF. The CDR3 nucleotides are TGTGCCAGCAGTGACTCGGAACAGGCGACCTATGGCTACACCTTC.

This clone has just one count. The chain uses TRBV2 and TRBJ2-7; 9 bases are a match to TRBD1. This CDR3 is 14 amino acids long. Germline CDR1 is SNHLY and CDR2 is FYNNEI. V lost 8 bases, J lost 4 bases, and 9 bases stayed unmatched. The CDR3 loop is CASAWDRASYEQYF. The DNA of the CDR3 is TGTGCCAGCGCGTGGGACAGGGCCTCTTACGAGCAGTACTTC.

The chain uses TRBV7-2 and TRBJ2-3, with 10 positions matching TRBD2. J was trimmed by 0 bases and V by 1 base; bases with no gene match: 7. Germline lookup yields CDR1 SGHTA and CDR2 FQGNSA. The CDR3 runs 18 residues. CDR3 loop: CASSLVGAGGPSTDTQYF. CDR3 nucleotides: TGTGCCAGCAGCTTAGTTGGAGCGGGGGGGCCGAGCACAGATACGCAGTATTTT.

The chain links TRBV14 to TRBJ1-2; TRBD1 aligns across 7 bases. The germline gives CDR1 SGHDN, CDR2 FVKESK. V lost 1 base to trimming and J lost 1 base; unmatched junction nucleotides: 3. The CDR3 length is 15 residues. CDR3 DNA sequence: TGTGCCAGCAGCCAAGGGGGACAGCTTAACTATGGCTACACCTTC. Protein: CASSQGGQLNYGYTF.